A single sample is the source of the 14 T cell receptor beta chains below, sequenced in a study of blood T cell repertoires in COVID-19. Sequenced by immunoSEQ multiplex PCR; TCRdb stores in-frame clones only, minus some. The data hold about 200,000 clones, with about 80% observed a single time. Sequenced sample: PBMCs or T cells enriched from blood (not recorded which). Receptors were obtained from a middle-aged man who had recovered from COVID-19.

This clone was seen just once. This chain uses TRBV3-1 (or the pseudogene TRBV3-2) with TRBJ1-2; TRBD1 is a possible D gene (6 bases). Germline CDR1 LGHDT, CDR2 YNNKEL (reference sequence). The V end lost 3 bases, the J end lost 8 bases, and 10 bases lay between the germline ends. The CDR3 contains 12 residues. As DNA, the CDR3 is TGTGCCAGCAGCCAGATAGGGACAGGCTACACCTTC. The encoded protein is CASSQIGTGYTF.

This rearrangement joins TRBV7-6 to TRBJ2-2; the match to TRBD2 covers 9 bases. CDR3 length: 18 residues. With 2 bases clipped from V and 0 bases from J, the junction kept 7 bases outside the gene matches. CDR1 SGHVS and CDR2 FNYEAQ come from the germline V gene. The chain's CDR3 is CASSLSLAGNANTGELFF. The DNA for the CDR3 is TGTGCCAGCAGCTTATCGCTAGCGGGGAACGCGAACACCGGGGAGCTGTTTTTT.

The rearrangement links TRBV7-9 to TRBJ1-2, with 7 bases matching TRBD1. Per the germline V gene, CDR1 is SEHNR and CDR2 is FQNEAQ (reference sequence). J lost 3 bases, V lost 5 bases, and 9 bases had no gene match. The CDR3 sequence is 15 residues long. CDR3 loop: CASSPGQILDYGYTF. The CDR3 coding sequence is TGTGCCAGCAGCCCGGGACAGATCCTGGACTATGGCTACACCTTC.

This chain links TRBV6-5 with TRBJ1-6; no firm D call. The germline V gene encodes CDR1 MNHEY and CDR2 SVGAGI. The CDR3 has 13 residues. V was shortened by 8 bases and J by 8 bases, with 13 bases between the two germline ends. The CDR3 coding sequence is TGTGCCAGCGCCCAATTCTCGGATTCACCCCTCCACTTT. Protein: CASAQFSDSPLHF.

V and J are TRBV6-1 and TRBJ2-3; 8 bases agree with TRBD1. Per the germline V gene, CDR1 is MNHNS and CDR2 is SASEGT. Trimming cost V 3 bases and J 2 bases; bases outside gene matches: 7. The CDR3 covers 16 residues. CDR3 in DNA: TGTGCCAGCAGTGACCGACAGGGGTCTTTCACAGATACGCAGTATTTT. Translating gives CASSDRQGSFTDTQYF.

Points on this clone: The sample has other DNA sequences that encode this CDR3 too. This chain joins TRBV3-1 (or the pseudogene TRBV3-2) and TRBJ1-2, with D hard to call. Per the germline V gene, CDR1 is LGHDT and CDR2 is YNNKEL (reference sequence). The CDR3 consists of 13 residues. The V end was cut by 0 bases, the J end by 7 bases, with 9 bases between. The CDR3 loop is CASSQDGSGGYTF. CDR3 nucleotides: TGTGCCAGCAGCCAAGATGGGAGCGGTGGCTACACCTTC.

V is TRBV5-1 and J is TRBJ1-1; 8 bases fit TRBD1. Germline assignment: CDR1 SGHRS and CDR2 YFSETQ. The CDR3 runs to 15 residues. V lost 3 bases, J lost 3 bases, and 7 bases stayed unmatched. The CDR3 reads CASSSRQGWDTEAFF. CDR3 DNA: TGCGCCAGCAGCTCCCGACAGGGGTGGGACACTGAAGCTTTCTTT.

CDR3 sequence (DNA): TGTGCCAGCAGCCAGCGGACTAGCGGGGCAGAGACCCAGTACTTC. Residues: CASSQRTSGAETQYF. The V call is TRBV3-1 (or the pseudogene TRBV3-2), the J call TRBJ2-5; 12 bases match TRBD2. The V segment lost 3 bases and the J segment 4 bases; nucleotides outside the gene matches: 3. Germline loops: CDR1 LGHDT, CDR2 YNNKEL (reference sequence). This CDR3 has 15 amino acids.

This clone was seen just once. The chain has TRBV27 and TRBJ2-5; 14 nucleotides align to TRBD2. Trimming at V came to 6 bases and at J to 2 bases, leaving 14 bases not matched to a gene. The CDR3 is made up of 19 amino acids. Germline CDR1 reads MNHEY; CDR2 reads SMNVEV (reference sequence). CDR3 residues: CASSKRTSGGTGLQETQYF. Written as DNA, the CDR3 is TGTGCCAGCAGCAAAAGGACTAGCGGGGGGACCGGCCTTCAAGAGACCCAGTACTTC.

This clone was recorded once. The gene calls are TRBV4-1 and TRBJ1-2; 9 bases fit TRBD1. J was trimmed by 6 bases and V by 4 bases; bases with no gene match: 27. The CDR3 is 21 residues long. Germline-derived CDR1 and CDR2 are MGHRA and YSYEKL. CDR3 amino acids: CASSPRQPTWRTGAFIDGYTF. In DNA form, the CDR3 reads TGCGCCAGCAGCCCACGACAGCCAACTTGGAGGACAGGGGCTTTTATAGATGGCTACACCTTC.

The chain has TRBV11-2 and TRBJ1-2; the match to TRBD1 covers 7 bases. Germline CDR1 reads SGHAT; CDR2 reads FQNNGV. The J segment lost 4 bases and the V segment lost 1 base, leaving 3 bases of the junction unmatched. This CDR3 spans 14 amino acids. This chain's CDR3 is CASSLARTGYGYTF. In DNA, the CDR3 is TGTGCCAGCAGCTTAGCCCGGACAGGCTATGGCTACACCTTC.

The chain combines TRBV10-3 with TRBJ1-2; TRBD1 might be the D (5 bases). Trimming took off 3 bases at V and 4 bases at J, with 15 bases between the two ends. Germline lookup yields CDR1 ENHRY and CDR2 SYGVKD. CDR3 length: 15 residues. The CDR3 loop is CAISEREGKGYGYTF. The CDR3 nucleotides read TGTGCCATCAGTGAAAGGGAGGGGAAGGGCTATGGCTACACCTTC.

A remark on this clone: An end of the junction differs from the germline gene, which may be a read error. CDR3 coding DNA: TGCAGCGTGGAGACGGCGCCGGGGAGATTT. Amino acids: CSVETAPGRF. The chain joins TRBV29-1 to TRBJ1-6; unclear D gene. Looked up from germline, CDR1 is SQVTM and CDR2 is ANQGSEA. The CDR3 contains 10 residues. The full variable domain, in which reference TRBV29-1 and TRBJ1-6 provide the parts outside the CDR3, is SAVISQKPSRDICQRGTSLTIQCQVDSQVTMMFWYRQQPGQSLTLIATANQGSEATYESGFVIDKFPISRPNLTFSTLTVSNMSPEDSSIYLCSVETAPGRFGNGTRLTVT.

The rearrangement links TRBV5-1 to TRBJ2-1; 10 bases match TRBD2. There are 15 residues in the CDR3. V lost 3 bases and J lost 6; bases outside the gene matches: 6. Germline assignment: CDR1 SGHRS and CDR2 YFSETQ. CDR3 protein: CASSYLTSGVNEQFF. Here the CDR3 DNA reads TGCGCCAGCAGCTACCTAACTAGCGGGGTCAATGAGCAGTTCTTC.